This TCR beta chain stems from a study of OX40 agonist ivuxolimab in advanced cancers. Study information: Those enrolled were 82.7% male, with a mean age of about 66 years and ages from about 20 to 90.

Germline CDR1 and CDR2: SNHLY and FYNNEI. The CDR3 totals 13 residues. Deletions cut 4 bases from V and 5 bases from J, with 11 bases between. Concerning this clone: Its antigen is currently unknown.

Method: immunoSEQ multiplex PCR; TCRdb's copy keeps in-frame clones and lacks some. The sample holds about 79,000 clones, 80% to 95% seen once. Points from the study as a whole: Average numbers of expanded clones were greater in CD8+ T cells than in CD4+. Partial responders dosed at 0.1-3.0 mg/kg displayed clonal expansion ranking among the lowest. At 0.1 to 3.0 mg/kg, clonal expansion of CD4+ and CD8+ blood T cells had occurred by week 6.

This material consisted of CD4+ or CD8+ T cells sorted from blood, taken in a trial of the OX40 agonist ivuxolimab. This chain uses TRBV2 with TRBJ2-5; TRBD2 might be the D (5 bases). This receptor was taken from an adult with an advanced solid tumor such as melanoma, head and neck, liver or kidney cancer. Here the CDR3 DNA reads TGTGCCAGCAGTGTTATGAGAGGGGAGACCCAGTACTTC. Translating it yields CASSVMRGETQYF.